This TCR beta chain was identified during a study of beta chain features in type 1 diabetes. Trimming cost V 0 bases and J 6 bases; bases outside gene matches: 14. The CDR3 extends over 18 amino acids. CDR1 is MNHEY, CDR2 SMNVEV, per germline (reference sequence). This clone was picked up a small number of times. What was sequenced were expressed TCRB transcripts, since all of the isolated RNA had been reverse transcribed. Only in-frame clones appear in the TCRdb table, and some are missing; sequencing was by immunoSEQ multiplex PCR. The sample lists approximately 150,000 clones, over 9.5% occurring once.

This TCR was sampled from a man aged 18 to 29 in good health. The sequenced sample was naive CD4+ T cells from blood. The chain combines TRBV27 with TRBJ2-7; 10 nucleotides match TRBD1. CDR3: CASSLSPCRGQGFCEQYF. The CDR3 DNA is TGTGCCAGCAGTTTATCGCCTTGCAGGGGACAGGGGTTTTGCGAGCAGTACTTC.